Reported below is one T cell receptor beta chain. Original data processing: Amplification of reference gene primers provided the estimated nucleated cell counts. Measured with immunoSEQ multiplex PCR; TCRdb has only the in-frame clones, and not every one. V and J calls and clone size are those listed in that table; D and trimming were worked out from the DNA. Of about 150,000 clones detected, 80% to 90% appear once; the ten largest clones hold more than 7.5%. The Seattle site enrolled patients during active infection and followed them longitudinally. The data belong to a study of blood T cell repertoires in COVID-19. Study summary: COVID-19 samples collected from the United States, Italy and Spain covered acute and convalescent phases. The cDNA or gDNA used as material had been derived from T cells, B-cell-depleted T cells, or PBMCs.

Germline CDR1 reads WSHSY; CDR2 reads SAAADI. The CDR3 spans 16 residues. Deletions cut 0 bases from V and 3 bases from J, with 14 bases between. The J gene is TRBJ1-1, the V gene TRBV10-2; D uncertain. This sequence was found in a woman in her sixties with COVID-19, enrolled during active disease. The sequenced sample was peripheral blood. The DNA for the CDR3 is TGCGCCAGCAGTGAGTCGGTAGAAGTCATCCACACTGAAGCTTTCTTT. This translates into CASSESVEVIHTEAFF.